This TCR beta chain was captured in a study of blood T cell repertoires in COVID-19. Study overall: Material from acute and convalescent COVID-19 was sourced from the United States, Italy and Spain. Sources were T cells, B-cell-depleted T cells, or PBMCs; the material itself was cDNA or gDNA.

This CDR3 has 13 residues. Germline V gene lookup returns CDR1 SGHNT and CDR2 YENEEA. The V and J ends lost 4 bases and 4 bases respectively, with 10 bases between them. This table comes from immunoSEQ multiplex PCR, and its TCRdb copy is limited to in-frame clones, with some not included. The sample yields about 110,000 clones, approximately 80% seen once. The rearrangement joins TRBV11-3 to TRBJ1-1; D not certain. Sequencing used peripheral blood. This clonotype was obtained from a woman in her seventies with acute or convalescent COVID-19. The CDR3 DNA is TGTGCCAGCAGCTACGCAGGATCCACTGAAGCTTTCTTT. It codes for CASSYAGSTEAFF.